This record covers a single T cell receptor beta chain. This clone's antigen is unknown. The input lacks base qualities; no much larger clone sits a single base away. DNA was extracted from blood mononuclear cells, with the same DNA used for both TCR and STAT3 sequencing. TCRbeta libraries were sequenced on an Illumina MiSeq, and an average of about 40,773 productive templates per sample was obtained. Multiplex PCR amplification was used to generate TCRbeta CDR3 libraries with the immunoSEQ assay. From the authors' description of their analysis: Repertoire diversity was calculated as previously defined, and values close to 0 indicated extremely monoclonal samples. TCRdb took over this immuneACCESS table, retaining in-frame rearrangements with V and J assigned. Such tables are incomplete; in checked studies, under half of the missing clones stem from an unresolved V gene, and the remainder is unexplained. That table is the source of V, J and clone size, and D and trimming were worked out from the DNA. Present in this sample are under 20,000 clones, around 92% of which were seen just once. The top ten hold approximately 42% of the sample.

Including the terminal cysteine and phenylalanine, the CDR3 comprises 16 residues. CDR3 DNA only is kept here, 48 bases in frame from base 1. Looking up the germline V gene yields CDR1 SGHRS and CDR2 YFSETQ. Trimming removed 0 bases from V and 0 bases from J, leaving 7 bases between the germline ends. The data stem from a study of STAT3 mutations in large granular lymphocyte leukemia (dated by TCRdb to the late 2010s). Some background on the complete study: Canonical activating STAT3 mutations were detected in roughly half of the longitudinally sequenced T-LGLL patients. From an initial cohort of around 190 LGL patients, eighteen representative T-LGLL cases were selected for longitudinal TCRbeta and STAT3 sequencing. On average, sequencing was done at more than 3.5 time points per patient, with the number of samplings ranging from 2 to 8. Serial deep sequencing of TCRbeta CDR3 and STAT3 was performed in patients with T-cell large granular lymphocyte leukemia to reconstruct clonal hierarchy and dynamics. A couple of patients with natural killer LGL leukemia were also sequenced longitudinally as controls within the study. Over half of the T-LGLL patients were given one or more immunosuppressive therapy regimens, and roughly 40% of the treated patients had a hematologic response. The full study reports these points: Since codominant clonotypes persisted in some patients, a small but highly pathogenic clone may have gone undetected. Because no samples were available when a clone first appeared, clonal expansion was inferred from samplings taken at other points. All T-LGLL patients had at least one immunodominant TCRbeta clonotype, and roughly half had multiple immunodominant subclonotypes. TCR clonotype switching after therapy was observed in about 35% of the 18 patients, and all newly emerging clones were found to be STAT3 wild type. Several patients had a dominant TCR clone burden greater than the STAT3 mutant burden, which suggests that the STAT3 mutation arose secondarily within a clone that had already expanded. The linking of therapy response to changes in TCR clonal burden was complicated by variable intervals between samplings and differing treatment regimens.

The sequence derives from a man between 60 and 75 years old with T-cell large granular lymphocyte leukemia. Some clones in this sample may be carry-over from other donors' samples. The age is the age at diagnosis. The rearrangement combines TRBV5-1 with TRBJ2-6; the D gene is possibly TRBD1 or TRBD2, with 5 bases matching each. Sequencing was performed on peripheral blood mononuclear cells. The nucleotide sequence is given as TGCGCCAGCAGCTTGGGGGGGAACTCTGGGGCCAACGTCCTGACTTTC. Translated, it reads CASSLGGNSGANVLTF.